In its sample, the clone carrying this T cell receptor (beta chain) was seen many times. Authors' data handling: Reference gene primer amplification gave estimated nucleated cell counts. The repertoire was sequenced with immunoSEQ multiplex PCR; TCRdb's copy has only in-frame clones and lacks some. V, J and clone size reflect that table, while D and trimming were determined from the DNA. The data hold approximately 90,000 clones, with roughly 77% observed a single time. Germline-derived CDR1 and CDR2 are LNHNV and YYDKDF (reference sequence). The ends were cut back, 1 base at V and 3 bases at J, with 10 bases in the middle. CDR3 length equals 14 residues. This sample is drawn from a study of blood T cell repertoires in COVID-19. Study-level background: T cells, B-cell-depleted T cells, or PBMCs provided the cDNA or gDNA that served as material.

The origin of this receptor is a human donor in a cohort sampled during active COVID-19. Source material: peripheral blood. This sequence joins TRBV15 and TRBJ2-7; no clear D gene. CDR3 region: CATSRAGKNYEQYF. The CDR3 region has the DNA TGTGCCACCAGCAGAGCCGGTAAAAACTACGAGCAGTACTTC. Complete variable domain (other parts from reference TRBV15 and TRBJ2-7): DAMVIQNPRYQVTQFGKPVTLSCSQTLNHNVMYWYQQKSSQAPKLLFHYYDKDFNNEADTPDNFQSRRPNTSFCFLDIRSPGLGDTAMYLCATSRAGKNYEQYFGPGTRLTVT.